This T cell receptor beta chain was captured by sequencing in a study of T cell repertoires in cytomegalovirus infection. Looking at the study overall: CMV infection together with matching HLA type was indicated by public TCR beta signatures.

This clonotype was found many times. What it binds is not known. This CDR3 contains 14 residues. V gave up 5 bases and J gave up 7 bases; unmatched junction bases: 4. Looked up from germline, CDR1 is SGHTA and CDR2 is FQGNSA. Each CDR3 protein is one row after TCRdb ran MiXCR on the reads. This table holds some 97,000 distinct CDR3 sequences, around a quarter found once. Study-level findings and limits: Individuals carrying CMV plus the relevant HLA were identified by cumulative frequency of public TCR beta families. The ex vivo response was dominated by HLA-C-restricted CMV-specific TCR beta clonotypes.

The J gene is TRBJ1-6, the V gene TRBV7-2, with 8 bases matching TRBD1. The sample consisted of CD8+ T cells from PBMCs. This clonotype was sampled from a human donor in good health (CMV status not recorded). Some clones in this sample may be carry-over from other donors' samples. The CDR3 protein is CASSPWTGNSPLHF. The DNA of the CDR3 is TGTGCCAGCAGCCCGTGGACAGGGAATTCACCCCTCCACTTT. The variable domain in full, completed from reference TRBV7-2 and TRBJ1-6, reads GAGVSQSPSNKVTEKGKDVELRCDPISGHTALYWYRQSLGQGLEFLIYFQGNSAPDKSGLPSDRFSAERTGGSVSTLTIQRTQQEDSAVYLCASSPWTGNSPLHFGNGTRLTVT.